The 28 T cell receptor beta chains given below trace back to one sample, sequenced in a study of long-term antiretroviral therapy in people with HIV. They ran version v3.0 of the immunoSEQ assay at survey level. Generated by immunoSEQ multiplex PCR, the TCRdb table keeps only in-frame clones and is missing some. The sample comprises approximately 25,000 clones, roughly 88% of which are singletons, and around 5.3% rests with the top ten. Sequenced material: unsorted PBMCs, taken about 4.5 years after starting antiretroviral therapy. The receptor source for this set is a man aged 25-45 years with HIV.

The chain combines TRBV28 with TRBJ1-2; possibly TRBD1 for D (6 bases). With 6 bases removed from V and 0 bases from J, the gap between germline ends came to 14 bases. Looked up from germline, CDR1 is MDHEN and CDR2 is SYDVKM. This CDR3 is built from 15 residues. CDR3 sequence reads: CASRPQGRANYGYTF. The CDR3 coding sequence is TGTGCCAGCAGGCCTCAGGGGAGAGCTAACTATGGCTACACCTTC.

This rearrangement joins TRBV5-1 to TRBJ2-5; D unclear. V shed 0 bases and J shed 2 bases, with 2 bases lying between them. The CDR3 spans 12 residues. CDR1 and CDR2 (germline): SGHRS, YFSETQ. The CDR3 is CASSLAQETQYF. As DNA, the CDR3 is TGCGCCAGCAGCTTGGCTCAAGAGACCCAGTACTTC.

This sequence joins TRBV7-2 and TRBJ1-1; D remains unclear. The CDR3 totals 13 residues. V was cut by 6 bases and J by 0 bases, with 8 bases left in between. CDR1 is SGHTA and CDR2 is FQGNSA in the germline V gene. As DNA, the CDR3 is TGTGCCAGCAGATGGGAGGTGAACACTGAAGCTTTCTTT. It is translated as CASRWEVNTEAFF.

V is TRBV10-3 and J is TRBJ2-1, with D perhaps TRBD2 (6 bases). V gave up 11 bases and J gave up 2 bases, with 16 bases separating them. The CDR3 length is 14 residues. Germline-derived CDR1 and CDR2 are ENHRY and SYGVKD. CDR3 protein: CASSSGEPYNEQFF. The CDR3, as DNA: TGTGCCTCCTCCTCGGGGGAGCCCTACAATGAGCAGTTCTTC.

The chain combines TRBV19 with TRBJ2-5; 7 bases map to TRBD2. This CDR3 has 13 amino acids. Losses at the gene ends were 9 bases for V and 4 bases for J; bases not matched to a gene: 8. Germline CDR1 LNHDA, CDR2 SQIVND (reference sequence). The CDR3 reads CASRLGGGETQYF. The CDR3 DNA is TGTGCCAGCCGTCTGGGGGGGGGAGAGACCCAGTACTTC.

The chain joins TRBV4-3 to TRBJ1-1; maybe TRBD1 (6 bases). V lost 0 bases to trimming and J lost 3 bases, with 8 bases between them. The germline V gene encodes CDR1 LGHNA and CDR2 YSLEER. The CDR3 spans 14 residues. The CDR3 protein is CASSQDRGYTEAFF. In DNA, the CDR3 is TGCGCCAGCAGCCAAGATAGGGGGTACACTGAAGCTTTCTTT.

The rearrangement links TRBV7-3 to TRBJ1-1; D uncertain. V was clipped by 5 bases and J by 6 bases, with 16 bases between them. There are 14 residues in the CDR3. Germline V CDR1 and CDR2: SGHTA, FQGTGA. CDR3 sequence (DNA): TGTGCCAGCAGCGTCGACCTGGTATCGGCTGAAGCTTTCTTT. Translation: CASSVDLVSAEAFF.

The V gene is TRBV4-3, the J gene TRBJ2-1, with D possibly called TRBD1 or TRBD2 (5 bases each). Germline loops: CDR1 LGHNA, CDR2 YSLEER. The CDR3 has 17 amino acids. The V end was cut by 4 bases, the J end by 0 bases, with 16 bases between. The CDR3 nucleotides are TGCGCCAGCAGCCCCACGTCAGACAGCGGCTCCTACAATGAGCAGTTCTTC. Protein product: CASSPTSDSGSYNEQFF.

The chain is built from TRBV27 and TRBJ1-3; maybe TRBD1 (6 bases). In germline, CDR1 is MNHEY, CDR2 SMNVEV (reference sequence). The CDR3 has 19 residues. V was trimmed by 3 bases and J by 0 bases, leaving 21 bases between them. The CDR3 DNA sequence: TGTGCCAGCAGTTTCCGAGGGGGAGGTGCACCGAGCTCTGGAAACACCATATATTTT. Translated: CASSFRGGGAPSSGNTIYF.

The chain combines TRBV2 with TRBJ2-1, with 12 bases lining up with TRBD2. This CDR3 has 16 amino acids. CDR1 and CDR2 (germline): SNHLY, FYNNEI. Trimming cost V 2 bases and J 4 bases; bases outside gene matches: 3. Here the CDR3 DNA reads TGTGCCAGCAGTGAATGGCTAGCGGGAGGGTACAATGAGCAGTTCTTC. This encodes CASSEWLAGGYNEQFF. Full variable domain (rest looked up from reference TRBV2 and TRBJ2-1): EPEVTQTPSHQVTQMGQEVILRCVPISNHLYFYWYRQILGQKVEFLVSFYNNEISEKSEIFDDQFSVERPDGSNFTLKIRSTKLEDSAMYFCASSEWLAGGYNEQFFGPGTRLTVL.

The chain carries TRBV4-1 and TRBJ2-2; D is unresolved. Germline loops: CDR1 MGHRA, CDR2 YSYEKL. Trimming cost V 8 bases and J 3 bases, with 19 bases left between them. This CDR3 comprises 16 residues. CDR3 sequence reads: CASGLKGGRYTGELFF. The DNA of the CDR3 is TGCGCCAGCGGCTTGAAGGGCGGTCGTTACACCGGGGAGCTGTTTTTT.

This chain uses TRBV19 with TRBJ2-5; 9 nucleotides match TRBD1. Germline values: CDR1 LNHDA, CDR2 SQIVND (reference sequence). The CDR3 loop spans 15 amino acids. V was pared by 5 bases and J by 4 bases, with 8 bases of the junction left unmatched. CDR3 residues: CASSPGQGLGETQYF. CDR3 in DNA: TGTGCCAGTAGTCCGGGACAGGGTTTGGGAGAGACCCAGTACTTC.

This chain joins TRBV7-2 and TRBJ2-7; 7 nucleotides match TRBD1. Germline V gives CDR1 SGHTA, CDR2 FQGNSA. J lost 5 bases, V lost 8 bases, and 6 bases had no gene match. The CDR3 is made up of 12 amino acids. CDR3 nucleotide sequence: TGTGCCAGCTCACAGGGGCGGCACGAGCAGTACTTC. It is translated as CASSQGRHEQYF.

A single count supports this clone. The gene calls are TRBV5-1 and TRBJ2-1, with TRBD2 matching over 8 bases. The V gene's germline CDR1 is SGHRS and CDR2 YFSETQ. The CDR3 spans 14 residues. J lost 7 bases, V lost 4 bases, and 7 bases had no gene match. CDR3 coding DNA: TGCGCCAGCAGCACGGGACTAGGTACGAATGAGCAGTTCTTC. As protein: CASSTGLGTNEQFF.

CDR3 protein: CASRARDNRYETQYF. The CDR3 nucleotides read TGTGCCAGCAGGGCCAGGGACAACCGCTACGAGACCCAGTACTTC. The J gene is TRBJ2-5, the V gene TRBV28; tentatively, D is TRBD1 (6 bases). Germline V CDR1 and CDR2: MDHEN, SYDVKM. V lost 6 bases and J lost 5, with 19 bases in between. The CDR3 loop spans 15 amino acids.

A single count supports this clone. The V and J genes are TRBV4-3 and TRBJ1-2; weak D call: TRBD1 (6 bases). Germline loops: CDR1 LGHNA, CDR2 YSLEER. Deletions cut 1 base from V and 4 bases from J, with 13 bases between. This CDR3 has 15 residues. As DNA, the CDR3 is TGCGCCAGCAGCCAAGCAGGGCGGGGGGCCTATGGCTACACCTTC. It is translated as CASSQAGRGAYGYTF.

The CDR3 here is CASSRTSDWGEQFF. Here the CDR3 DNA reads TGTGCCAGCAGCAGGACTAGCGATTGGGGTGAGCAGTTCTTC. The chain employs TRBV7-8 and TRBJ2-1; 9 bases are shared with TRBD2. Germline trimming cut 5 bases from V and 9 bases from J; bases unmatched to any gene: 8. Germline V CDR1 and CDR2: SGHVS, FQNEAQ. This CDR3 has 14 amino acids.

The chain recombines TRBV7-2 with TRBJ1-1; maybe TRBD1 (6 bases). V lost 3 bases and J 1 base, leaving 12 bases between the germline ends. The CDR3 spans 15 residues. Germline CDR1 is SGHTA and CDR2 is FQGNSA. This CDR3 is CASSFQGKGNTEAFF. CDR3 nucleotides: TGTGCCAGCAGCTTTCAGGGGAAGGGGAACACTGAAGCTTTCTTT. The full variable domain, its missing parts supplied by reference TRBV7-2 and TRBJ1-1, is GAGVSQSPSNKVTEKGKDVELRCDPISGHTALYWYRQSLGQGLEFLIYFQGNSAPDKSGLPSDRFSAERTGGSVSTLTIQRTQQEDSAVYLCASSFQGKGNTEAFFGQGTRLTVV.

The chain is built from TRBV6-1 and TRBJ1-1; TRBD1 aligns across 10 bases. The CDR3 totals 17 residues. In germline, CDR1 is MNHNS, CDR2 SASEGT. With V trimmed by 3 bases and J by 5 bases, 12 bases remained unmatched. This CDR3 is CASSDWTGGTRITEAFF. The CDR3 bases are TGTGCCAGCAGTGACTGGACAGGGGGGACGAGAATTACTGAAGCTTTCTTT.

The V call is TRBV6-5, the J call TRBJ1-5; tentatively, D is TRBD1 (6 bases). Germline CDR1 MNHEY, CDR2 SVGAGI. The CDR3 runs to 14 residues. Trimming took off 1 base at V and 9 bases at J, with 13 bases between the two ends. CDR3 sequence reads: CASSYFGGRGPQHF. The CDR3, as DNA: TGTGCCAGCAGTTACTTCGGGGGGCGAGGGCCCCAGCATTTT.

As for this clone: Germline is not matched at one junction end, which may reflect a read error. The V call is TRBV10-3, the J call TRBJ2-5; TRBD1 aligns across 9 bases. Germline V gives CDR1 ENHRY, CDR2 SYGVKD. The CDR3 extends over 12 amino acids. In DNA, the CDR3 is TGTGCCATCAGTGAGGGGACAGGGCGCTGGAACTTC. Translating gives CAISEGTGRWNF.

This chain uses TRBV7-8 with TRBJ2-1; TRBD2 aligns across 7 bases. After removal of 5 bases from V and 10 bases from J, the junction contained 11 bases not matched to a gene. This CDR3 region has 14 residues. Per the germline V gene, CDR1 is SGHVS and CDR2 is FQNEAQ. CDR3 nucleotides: TGTGCCAGCAGCCCGACGCGGGAGATCTGGGAGCAGTTCTTC. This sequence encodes CASSPTREIWEQFF.

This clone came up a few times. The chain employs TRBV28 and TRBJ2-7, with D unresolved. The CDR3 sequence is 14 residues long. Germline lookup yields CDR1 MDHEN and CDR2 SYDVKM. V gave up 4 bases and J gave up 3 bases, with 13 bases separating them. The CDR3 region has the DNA TGTGCCAGCAGTTACACTTCACTTTACTACGAGCAGTACTTC. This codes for CASSYTSLYYEQYF.

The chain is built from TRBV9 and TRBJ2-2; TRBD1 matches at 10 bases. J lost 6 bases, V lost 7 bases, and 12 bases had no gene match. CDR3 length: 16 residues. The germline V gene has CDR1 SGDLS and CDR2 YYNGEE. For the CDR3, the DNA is TGTGCCAGCGGCTCAAGACAGGGGGCGCTTGCCGGGGAGCTGTTTTTT. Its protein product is CASGSRQGALAGELFF.

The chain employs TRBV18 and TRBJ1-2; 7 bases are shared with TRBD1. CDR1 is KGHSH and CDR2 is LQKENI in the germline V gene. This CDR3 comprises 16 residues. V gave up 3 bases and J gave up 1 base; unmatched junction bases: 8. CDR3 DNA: TGTGCCAGCTCACCTCAGGGGGGTGCCTTTAACTATGGCTACACCTTC. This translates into CASSPQGGAFNYGYTF.

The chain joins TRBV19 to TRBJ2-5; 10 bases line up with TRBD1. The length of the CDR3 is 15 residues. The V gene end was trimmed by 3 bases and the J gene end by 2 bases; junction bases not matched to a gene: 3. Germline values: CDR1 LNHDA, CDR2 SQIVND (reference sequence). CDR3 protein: CASSIRDRGQETQYF. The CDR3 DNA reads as TGTGCCAGTAGTATCCGGGACAGGGGACAAGAGACCCAGTACTTC.

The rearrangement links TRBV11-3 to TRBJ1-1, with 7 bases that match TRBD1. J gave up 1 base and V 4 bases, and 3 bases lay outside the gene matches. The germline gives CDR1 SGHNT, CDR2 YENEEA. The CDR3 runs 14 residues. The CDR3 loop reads CASSSGQENTEAFF. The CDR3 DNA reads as TGTGCCAGCAGCTCCGGACAGGAGAACACTGAAGCTTTCTTT.

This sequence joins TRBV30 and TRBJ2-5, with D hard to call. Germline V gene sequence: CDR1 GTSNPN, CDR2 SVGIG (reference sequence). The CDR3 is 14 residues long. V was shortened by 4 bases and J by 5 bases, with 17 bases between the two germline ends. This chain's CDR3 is CAWTVGPGRETQYF. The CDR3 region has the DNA TGTGCCTGGACCGTAGGGCCAGGCCGGGAGACCCAGTACTTC.